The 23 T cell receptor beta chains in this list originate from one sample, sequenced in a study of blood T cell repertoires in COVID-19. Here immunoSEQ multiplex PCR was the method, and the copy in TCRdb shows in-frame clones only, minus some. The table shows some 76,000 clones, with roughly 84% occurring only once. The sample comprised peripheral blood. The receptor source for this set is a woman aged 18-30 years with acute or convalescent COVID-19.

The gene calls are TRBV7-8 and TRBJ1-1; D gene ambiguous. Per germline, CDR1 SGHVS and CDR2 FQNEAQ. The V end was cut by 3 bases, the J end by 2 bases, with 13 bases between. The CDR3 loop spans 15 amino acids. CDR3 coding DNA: TGTGCCAGCAGCTTCTCCAGTCCCCAAAACACTGAAGCTTTCTTT. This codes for CASSFSSPQNTEAFF. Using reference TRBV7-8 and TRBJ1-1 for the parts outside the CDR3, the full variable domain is GAGVSQSPRYKVAKRGQDVALRCDPISGHVSLFWYQQALGQGPEFLTYFQNEAQLDKSGLPSDRFFAERPEGSVSTLKIQRTQQEDSAVYLCASSFSSPQNTEAFFGQGTRLTVV.

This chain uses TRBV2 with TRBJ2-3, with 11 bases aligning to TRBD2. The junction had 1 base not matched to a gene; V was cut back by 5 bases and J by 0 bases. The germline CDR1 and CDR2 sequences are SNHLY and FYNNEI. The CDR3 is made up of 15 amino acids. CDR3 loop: CASSRLAGSTDTQYF. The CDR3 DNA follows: TGTGCCAGCAGTCGACTAGCGGGGAGCACAGATACGCAGTATTTT.

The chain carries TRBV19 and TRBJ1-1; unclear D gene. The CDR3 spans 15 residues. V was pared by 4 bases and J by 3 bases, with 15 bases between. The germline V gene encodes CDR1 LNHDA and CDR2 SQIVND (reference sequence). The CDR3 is CASSKGGFWDTEAFF. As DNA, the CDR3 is TGTGCCAGTAGTAAAGGAGGGTTTTGGGACACTGAAGCTTTCTTT.

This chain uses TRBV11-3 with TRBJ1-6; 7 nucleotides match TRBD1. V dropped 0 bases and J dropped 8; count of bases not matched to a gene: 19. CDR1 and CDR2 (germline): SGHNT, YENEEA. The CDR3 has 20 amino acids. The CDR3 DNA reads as TGTGCCAGCAGCTTAGATCATCTGGACAGGCATGAGGGGGTCTATTCACCCCTCCACTTT. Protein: CASSLDHLDRHEGVYSPLHF. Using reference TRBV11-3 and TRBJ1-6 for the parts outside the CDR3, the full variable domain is EAGVVQSPRYKIIEKKQPVAFWCNPISGHNTLYWYLQNLGQGPELLIRYENEEAVDDSQLPKDRFSAERLKGVDSTLKIQPAELGDSAVYLCASSLDHLDRHEGVYSPLHFGNGTRLTVT.

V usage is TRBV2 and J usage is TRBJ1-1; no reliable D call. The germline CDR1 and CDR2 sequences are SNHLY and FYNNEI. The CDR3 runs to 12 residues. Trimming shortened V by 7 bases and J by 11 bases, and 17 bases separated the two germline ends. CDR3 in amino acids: CASTDSSMWAFF. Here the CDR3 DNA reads TGTGCCAGCACCGACTCGAGTATGTGGGCTTTCTTT.

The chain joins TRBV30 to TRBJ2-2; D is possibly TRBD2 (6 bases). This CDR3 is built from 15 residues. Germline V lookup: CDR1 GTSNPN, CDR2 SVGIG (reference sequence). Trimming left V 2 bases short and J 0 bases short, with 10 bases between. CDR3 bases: TGTGCCTGGAGTTCGGGAGATTCGAACACCGGGGAGCTGTTTTTT. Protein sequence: CAWSSGDSNTGELFF.

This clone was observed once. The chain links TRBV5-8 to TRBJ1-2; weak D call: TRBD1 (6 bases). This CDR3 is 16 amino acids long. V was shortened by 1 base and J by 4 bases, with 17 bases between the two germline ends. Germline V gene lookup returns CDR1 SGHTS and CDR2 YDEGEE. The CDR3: CASSLTLQGPLYGYTF. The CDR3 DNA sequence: TGTGCCAGCAGCTTGACCCTACAGGGTCCCCTCTATGGCTACACCTTC.

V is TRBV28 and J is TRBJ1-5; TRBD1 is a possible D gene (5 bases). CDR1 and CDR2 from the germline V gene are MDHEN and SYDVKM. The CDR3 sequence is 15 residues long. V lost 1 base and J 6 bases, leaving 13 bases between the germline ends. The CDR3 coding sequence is TGTGCCAGCAGTTTATCGGTCCAGGGCGGTCAGCCCCAGCATTTT. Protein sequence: CASSLSVQGGQPQHF.

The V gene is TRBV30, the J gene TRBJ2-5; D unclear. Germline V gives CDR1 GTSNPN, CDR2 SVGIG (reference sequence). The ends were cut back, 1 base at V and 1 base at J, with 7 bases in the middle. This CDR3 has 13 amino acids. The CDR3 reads CAWSGGAQETQYF. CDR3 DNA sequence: TGTGCCTGGAGTGGCGGAGCCCAAGAGACCCAGTACTTC.

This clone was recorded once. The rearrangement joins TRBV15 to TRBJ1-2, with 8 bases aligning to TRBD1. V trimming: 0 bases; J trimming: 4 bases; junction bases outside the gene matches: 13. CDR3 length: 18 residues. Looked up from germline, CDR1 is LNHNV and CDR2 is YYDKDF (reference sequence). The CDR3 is CATSRDRRQGTSGYGYTF. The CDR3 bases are TGTGCCACCAGCAGAGATCGCCGACAGGGGACGTCTGGCTATGGCTACACCTTC.

The CDR3 reads CASSQVGLVYNDEQFF. CDR3 bases: TGTGCCAGCAGCCAAGTTGGGCTTGTGTACAATGATGAGCAGTTCTTC. The genes are TRBV4-2 and TRBJ2-1; D not resolved. With 1 base removed from V and 8 bases from J, the gap between germline ends came to 18 bases. The CDR3 length is 16 residues. Germline assignment: CDR1 LGHNA and CDR2 YNFKEQ.

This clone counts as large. CDR3 bases: TGTGCCAGCAGTGAAAGGGGATACATGGTGGTGAACACTGAAGCTTTCTTT. Protein: CASSERGYMVVNTEAFF. The J gene is TRBJ1-1, the V gene TRBV6-1, with a tentative D call TRBD1 (5 bases). V was trimmed by 2 bases and J by 0 bases, leaving 16 bases between them. Germline CDR1 and CDR2: MNHNS and SASEGT. The CDR3 covers 17 residues.

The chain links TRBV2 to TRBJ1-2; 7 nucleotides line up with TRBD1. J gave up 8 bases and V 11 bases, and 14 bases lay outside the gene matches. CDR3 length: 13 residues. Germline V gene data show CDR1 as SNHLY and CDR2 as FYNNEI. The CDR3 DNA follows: TGTGCCGGGGGGACAGACCCCGCTTTGGGCTACACCTTC. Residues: CAGGTDPALGYTF.

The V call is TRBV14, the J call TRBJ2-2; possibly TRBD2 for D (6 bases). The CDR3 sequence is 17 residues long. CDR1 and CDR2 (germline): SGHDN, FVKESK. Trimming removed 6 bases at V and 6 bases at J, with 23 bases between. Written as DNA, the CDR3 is TGTGCCAGCAGACACCTACACGGGAGCGGTCAGGCCGGGGAGCTGTTTTTT. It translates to CASRHLHGSGQAGELFF.

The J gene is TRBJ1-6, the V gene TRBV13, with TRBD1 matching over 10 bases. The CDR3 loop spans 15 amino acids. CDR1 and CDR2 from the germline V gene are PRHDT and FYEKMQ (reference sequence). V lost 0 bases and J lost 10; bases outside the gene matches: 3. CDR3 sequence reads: CASSLGDRGLSPLHF. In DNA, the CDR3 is TGTGCCAGCAGCTTAGGTGACAGGGGGCTCTCACCCCTCCACTTT.

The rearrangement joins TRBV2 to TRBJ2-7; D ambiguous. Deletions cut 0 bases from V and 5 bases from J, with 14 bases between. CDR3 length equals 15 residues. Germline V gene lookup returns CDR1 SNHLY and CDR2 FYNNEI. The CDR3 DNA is TGTGCCAGCAGTGAAGCGACATTCGGCTTTGACGAGCAGTACTTC. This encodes CASSEATFGFDEQYF.

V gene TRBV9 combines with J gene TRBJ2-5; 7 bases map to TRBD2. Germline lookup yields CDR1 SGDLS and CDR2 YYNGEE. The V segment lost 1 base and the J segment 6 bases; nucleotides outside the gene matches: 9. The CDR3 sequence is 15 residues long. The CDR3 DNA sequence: TGTGCCAGCAGCGTACAGCGGGACGGCGATAAGACCCAGTACTTC. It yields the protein CASSVQRDGDKTQYF.

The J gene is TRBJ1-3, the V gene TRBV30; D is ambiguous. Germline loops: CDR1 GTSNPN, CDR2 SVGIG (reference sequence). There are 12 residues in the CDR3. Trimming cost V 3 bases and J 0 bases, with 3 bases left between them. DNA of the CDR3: TGTGCCTGGAGGAGCTCTGGAAACACCATATATTTT. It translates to CAWRSSGNTIYF.

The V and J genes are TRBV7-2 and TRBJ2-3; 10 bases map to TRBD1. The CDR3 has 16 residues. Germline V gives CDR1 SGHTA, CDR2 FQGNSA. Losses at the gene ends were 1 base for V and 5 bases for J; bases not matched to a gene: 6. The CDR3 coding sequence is TGTGCCAGCAGCTTAGACGACAGGGGGCATAAAGATACGCAGTATTTT. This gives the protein CASSLDDRGHKDTQYF.

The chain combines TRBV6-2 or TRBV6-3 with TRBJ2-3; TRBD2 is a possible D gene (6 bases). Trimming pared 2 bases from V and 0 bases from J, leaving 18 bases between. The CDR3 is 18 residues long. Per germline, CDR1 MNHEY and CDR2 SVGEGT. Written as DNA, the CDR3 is TGTGCCAGCAGTTACCTAACGGGTAGCGGTACTAGCACAGATACGCAGTATTTT. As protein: CASSYLTGSGTSTDTQYF.

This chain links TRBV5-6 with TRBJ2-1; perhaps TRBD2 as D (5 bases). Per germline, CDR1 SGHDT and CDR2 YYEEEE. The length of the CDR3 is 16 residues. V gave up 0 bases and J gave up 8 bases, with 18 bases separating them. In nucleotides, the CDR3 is TGTGCCAGCAGCTTGGATGTGGGCGTCCATAGCGATGAGCAGTTCTTC. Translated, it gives CASSLDVGVHSDEQFF.

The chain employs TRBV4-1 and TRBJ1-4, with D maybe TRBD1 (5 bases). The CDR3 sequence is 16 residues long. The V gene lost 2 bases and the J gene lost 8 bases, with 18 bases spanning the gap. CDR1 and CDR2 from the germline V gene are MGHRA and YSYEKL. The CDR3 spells CASSQTRSGGLEKLFF. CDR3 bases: TGCGCCAGCAGCCAAACCCGGAGTGGGGGGTTGGAAAAACTGTTTTTT.

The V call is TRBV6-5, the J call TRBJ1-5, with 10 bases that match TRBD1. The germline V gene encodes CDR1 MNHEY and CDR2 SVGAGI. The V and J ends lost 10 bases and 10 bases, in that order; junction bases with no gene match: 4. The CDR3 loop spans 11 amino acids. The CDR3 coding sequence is TGTGCCACCGGACAGGGGGACCCCCAGCATTTT. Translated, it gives CATGQGDPQHF.